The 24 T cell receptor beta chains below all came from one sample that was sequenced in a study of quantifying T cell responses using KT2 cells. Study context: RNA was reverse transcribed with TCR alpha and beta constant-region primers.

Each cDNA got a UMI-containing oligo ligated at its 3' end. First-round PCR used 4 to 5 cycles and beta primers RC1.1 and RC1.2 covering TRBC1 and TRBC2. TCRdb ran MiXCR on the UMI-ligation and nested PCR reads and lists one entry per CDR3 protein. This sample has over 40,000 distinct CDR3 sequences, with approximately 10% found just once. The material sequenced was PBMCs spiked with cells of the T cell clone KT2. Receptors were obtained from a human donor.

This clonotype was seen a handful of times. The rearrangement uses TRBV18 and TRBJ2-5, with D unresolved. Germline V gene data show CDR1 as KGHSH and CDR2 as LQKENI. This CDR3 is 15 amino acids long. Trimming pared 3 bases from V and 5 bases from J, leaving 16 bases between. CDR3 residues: CASSPSGRSWETQYF. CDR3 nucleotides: TGTGCCAGCTCACCGTCCGGACGTTCGTGGGAGACCCAGTACTTC.

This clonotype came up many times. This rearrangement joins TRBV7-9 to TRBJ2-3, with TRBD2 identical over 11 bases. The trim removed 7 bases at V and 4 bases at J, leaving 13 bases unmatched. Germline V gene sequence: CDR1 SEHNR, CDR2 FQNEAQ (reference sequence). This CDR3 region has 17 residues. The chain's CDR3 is CASNPFGSSGGPDTQYF. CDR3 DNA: TGTGCCAGCAACCCATTTGGATCTAGCGGGGGGCCAGATACGCAGTATTTT.

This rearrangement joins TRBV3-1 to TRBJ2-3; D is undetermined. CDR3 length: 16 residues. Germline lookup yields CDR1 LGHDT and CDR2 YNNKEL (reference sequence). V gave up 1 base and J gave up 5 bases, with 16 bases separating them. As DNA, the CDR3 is TGTGCCAGCAGCCAAGTCCCCGGTCCAACCCAAGATACGCAGTATTTT. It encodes CASSQVPGPTQDTQYF.

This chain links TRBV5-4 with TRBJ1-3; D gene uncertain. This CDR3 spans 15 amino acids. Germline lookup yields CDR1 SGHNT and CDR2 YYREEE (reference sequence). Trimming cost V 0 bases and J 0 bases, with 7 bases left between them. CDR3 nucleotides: TGTGCCAGCAGCTTGGACGGTAACTCTGGAAACACCATATATTTT. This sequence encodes CASSLDGNSGNTIYF. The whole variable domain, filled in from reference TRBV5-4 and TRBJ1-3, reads ETGVTQSPTHLIKTRGQQVTLRCSSQSGHNTVSWYQQALGQGPQFIFQYYREEENGRGNFPPRFSGLQFPNYSSELNVNALELDDSALYLCASSLDGNSGNTIYFGEGSWLTVV.

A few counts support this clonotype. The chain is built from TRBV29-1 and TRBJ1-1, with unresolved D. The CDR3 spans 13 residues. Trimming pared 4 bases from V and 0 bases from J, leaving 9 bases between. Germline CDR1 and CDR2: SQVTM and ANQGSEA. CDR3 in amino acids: CSVAGSLNTEAFF. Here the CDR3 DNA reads TGCAGCGTTGCGGGTAGCCTGAACACTGAAGCTTTCTTT.

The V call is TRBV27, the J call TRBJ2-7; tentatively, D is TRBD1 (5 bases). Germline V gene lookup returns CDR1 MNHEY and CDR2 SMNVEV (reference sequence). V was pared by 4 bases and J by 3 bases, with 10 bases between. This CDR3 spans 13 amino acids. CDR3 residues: CASSWGKYYEQYF. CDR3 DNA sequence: TGTGCCAGCAGTTGGGGCAAATACTACGAGCAGTACTTC.

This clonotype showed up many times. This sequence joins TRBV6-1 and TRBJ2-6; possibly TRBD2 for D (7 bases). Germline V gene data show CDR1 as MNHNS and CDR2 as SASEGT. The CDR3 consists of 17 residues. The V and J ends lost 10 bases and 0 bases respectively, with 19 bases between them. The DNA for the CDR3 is TGTGCCACTGAAGGGGAGGGGGTACACTCTGGGGCCAACGTCCTGACTTTC. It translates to CATEGEGVHSGANVLTF.

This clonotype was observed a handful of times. The CDR3 here is CASSGPTGLNEQFF. Here the CDR3 DNA reads TGTGCCAGCAGTGGTCCCACAGGTTTAAATGAGCAGTTCTTC. This chain links TRBV25-1 with TRBJ2-1; the D gene is possibly TRBD1 (5 bases). V gave up 4 bases and J gave up 7 bases, with 14 bases separating them. Germline values: CDR1 MGHDK, CDR2 SYGVNS. This CDR3 is built from 14 residues.

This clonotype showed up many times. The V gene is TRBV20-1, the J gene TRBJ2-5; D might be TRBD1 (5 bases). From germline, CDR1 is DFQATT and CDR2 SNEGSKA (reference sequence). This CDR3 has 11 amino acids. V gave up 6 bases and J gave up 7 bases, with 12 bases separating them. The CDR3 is CSAGHRGTQYF. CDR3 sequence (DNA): TGCAGTGCGGGCCATAGGGGGACCCAGTACTTC.

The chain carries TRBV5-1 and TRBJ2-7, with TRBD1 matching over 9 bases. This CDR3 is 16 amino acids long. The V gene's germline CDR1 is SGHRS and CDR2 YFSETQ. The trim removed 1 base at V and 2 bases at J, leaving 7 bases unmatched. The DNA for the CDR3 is TGCGCCAGCAGCTTGCTCGGACAGGGGAAAACCTACGAGCAGTACTTC. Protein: CASSLLGQGKTYEQYF.

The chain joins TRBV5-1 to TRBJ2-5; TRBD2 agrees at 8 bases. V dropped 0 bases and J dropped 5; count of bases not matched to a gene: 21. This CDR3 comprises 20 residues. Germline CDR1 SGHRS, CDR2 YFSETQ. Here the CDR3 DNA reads TGCGCCAGCAGCTTGGCCGGGAGCGGGAGTCTATCTGGGTGGCGGGAGACCCAGTACTTC. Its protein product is CASSLAGSGSLSGWRETQYF.

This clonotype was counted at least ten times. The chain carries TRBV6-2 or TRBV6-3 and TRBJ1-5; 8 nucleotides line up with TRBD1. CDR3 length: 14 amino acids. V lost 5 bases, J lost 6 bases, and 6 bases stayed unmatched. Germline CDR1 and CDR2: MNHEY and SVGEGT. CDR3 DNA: TGTGCCAGCAGTCTTCAGGGGGCGACTCAGCCCCAGCATTTT. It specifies CASSLQGATQPQHF.

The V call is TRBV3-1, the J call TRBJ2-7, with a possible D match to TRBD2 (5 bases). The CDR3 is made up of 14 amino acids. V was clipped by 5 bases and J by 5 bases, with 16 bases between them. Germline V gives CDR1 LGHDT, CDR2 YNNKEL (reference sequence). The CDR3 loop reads CASSSPGSRDEQYF. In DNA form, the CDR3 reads TGTGCCAGCAGCTCCCCGGGGTCGAGGGACGAGCAGTACTTC.

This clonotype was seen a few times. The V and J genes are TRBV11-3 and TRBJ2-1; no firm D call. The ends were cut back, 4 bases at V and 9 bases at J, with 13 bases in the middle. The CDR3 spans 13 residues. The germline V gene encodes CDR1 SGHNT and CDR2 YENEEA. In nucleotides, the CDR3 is TGTGCCAGCAGCTCACACCTCATGGGTGAGCAGTTCTTC. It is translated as CASSSHLMGEQFF.

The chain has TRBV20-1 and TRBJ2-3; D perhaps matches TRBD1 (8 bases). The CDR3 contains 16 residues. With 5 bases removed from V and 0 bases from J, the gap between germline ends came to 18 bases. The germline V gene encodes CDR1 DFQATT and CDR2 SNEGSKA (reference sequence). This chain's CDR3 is CSAVKRGQASTDTQYF. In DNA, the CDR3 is TGCAGTGCTGTTAAGCGGGGACAGGCTAGCACAGATACGCAGTATTTT.

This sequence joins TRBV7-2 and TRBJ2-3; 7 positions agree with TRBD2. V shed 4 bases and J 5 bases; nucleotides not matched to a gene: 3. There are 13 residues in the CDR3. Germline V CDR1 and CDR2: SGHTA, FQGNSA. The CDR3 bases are TGTGCCAGCAGCTCCTGGGGGGGAGATACGCAGTATTTT. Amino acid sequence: CASSSWGGDTQYF.

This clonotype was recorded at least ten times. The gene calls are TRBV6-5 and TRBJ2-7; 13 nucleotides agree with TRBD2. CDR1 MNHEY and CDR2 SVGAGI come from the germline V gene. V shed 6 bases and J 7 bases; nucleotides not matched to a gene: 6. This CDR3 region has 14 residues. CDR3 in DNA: TGTGCCAGCAGAACTAGCGGGAGGGCCGAAGAGCAGTACTTC. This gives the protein CASRTSGRAEEQYF.

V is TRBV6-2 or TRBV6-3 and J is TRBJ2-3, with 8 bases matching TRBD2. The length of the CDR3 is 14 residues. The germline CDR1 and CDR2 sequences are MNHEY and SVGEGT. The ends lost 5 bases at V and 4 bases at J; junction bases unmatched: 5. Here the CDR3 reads CASSAGGEADTQYF. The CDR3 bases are TGTGCCAGCAGTGCCGGGGGGGAGGCAGATACGCAGTATTTT.

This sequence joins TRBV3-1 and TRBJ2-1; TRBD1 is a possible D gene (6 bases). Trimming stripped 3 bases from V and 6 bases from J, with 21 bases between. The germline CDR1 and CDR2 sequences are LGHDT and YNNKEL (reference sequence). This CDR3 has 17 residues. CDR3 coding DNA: TGTGCCAGCAGCCACACCATACAGGGATTGTCGGGCAATGAGCAGTTCTTC. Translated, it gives CASSHTIQGLSGNEQFF.

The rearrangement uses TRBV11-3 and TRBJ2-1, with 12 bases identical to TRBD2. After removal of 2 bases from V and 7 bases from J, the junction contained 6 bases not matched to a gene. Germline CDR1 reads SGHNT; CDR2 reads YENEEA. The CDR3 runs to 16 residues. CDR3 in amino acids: CASSLLRLAGDNEQFF. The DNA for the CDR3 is TGTGCCAGCAGCTTACTCCGACTAGCGGGGGATAATGAGCAGTTCTTC.

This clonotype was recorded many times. The CDR3 nucleotides read TGCAGCGGAGGGGCTGGAAACACCATATATTTT. This sequence encodes CSGGAGNTIYF. J is TRBJ1-3 and V is TRBV29-1; D is perhaps TRBD1 (5 bases). The germline gives CDR1 SQVTM, CDR2 ANQGSEA. The V end was cut by 7 bases, the J end by 2 bases, with 6 bases between. This CDR3 region has 11 residues.

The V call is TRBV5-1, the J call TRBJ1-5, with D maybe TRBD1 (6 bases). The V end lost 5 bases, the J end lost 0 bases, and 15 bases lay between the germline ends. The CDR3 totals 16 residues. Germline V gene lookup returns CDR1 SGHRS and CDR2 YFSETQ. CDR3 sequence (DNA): TGCGCCAGCAGTCGATACCCAGGGGATAGCAATCAGCCCCAGCATTTT. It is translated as CASSRYPGDSNQPQHF.

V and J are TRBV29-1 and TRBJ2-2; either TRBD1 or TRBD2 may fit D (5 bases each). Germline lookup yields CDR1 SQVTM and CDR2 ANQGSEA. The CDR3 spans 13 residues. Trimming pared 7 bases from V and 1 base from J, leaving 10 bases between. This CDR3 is CSAGDGNTGELFF. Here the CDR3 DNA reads TGCAGCGCTGGGGACGGGAACACCGGGGAGCTGTTTTTT.

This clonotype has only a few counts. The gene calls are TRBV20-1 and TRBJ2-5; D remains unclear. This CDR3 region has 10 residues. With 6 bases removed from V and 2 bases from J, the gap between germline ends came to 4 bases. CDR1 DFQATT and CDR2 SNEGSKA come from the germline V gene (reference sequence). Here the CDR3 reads CSATQETQYF. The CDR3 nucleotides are TGCAGTGCCACACAAGAGACCCAGTACTTC.